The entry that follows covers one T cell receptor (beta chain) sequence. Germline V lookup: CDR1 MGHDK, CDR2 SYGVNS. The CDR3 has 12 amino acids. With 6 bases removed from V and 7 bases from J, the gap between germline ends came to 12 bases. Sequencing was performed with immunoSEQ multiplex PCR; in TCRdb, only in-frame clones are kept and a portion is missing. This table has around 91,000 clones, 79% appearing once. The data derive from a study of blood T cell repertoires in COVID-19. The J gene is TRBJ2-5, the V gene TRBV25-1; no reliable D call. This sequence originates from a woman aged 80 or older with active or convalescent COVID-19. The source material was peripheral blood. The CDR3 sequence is CASRAGSGTQYF. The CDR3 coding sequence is TGTGCCAGCAGGGCAGGTTCAGGGACCCAGTACTTC.